Sequencing of this TCR beta chain was carried out in a study of T cell responses to AZD1222 COVID-19 vaccine. Whole-study results and caveats: Nearly half of spike-specific TCRs reportedly target variant regions that are unmutated in the B.1.351 and B.1.1.7 variants. Two doses of AZD1222 preceded a rise in Spike-specific TCR breadth and depth.

Measured with immunoSEQ multiplex PCR; TCRdb has only the in-frame clones, and not every one. Of around 150,000 clones in the sample, approximately 90% were seen once. With respect to this clone: Its target is unknown.

Germline V lookup: CDR1 MGHRA, CDR2 YSYEKL. Trimming at V came to 1 base and at J to 0 bases, leaving 7 bases not matched to a gene. There are 17 residues in the CDR3. This specimen was peripheral blood, taken on day 0 of AZD1222 vaccination. This TCR was sampled from an adult in good health. The V gene is TRBV4-1, the J gene TRBJ2-7; 9 bases line up with TRBD2. This CDR3 reads CASSQGVAGVRSYEQYF. The CDR3 nucleotides read TGCGCCAGCAGCCAAGGGGTAGCGGGGGTCCGCTCCTACGAGCAGTACTTC.